This TCR beta chain is drawn from a study of blood T cell repertoires in COVID-19. In the original workflow: Reference gene primer amplification gave nucleated cell count estimates. Assay: immunoSEQ multiplex PCR; the TCRdb copy retains only in-frame clones and omits some. The V and J calls and clone size are taken from that table; D and trimming were inferred from the DNA. The sample lists 110,000 to 150,000 clones, 81% occurring once. In this sample, this clone turned up a few times. Germline V gene data show CDR1 as MDHEN and CDR2 as SYDVKM. With 6 bases clipped from V and 11 bases from J, the junction kept 5 bases outside the gene matches. The CDR3 is made up of 11 amino acids.

The origin of this receptor is a human donor in a cohort sampled during active COVID-19. This chain connects TRBV28 to TRBJ1-1, with 8 bases lining up with TRBD1. Sequenced: peripheral blood. The CDR3 coding sequence is TGTGCCAGCAGCAAGACAGGGGATGCTTTCTTT. It codes for CASSKTGDAFF.